The T cell receptor beta chain under discussion was sequenced for a study of CD8 T cells in Susac syndrome (dated by TCRdb to 2018 to 2020). Describing the broader study: The study used repertoire sequencing to test whether antigen drove CD8+ T cell activation and differentiation in Susac syndrome. Clonality of the CD8+ T cell repertoire was compared between over 10 healthy donors, approximately 14 Susac syndrome patients and fewer than 16 multiple sclerosis patients. General conclusions and limits of the study: The study acknowledged that relatively few individuals were included in the TCR sequencing and HLA analysis.

As for this clonotype: Its antigen specificity is not known. No much larger clonotype is one base removed from it; base qualities were not supplied.

As encoded in the germline V gene, CDR1 is SQVTM while CDR2 is ANQGSEA. V lost 6 bases and J lost 3 bases, and the count of bases not matched to a germline gene is 2. The CDR3 covers 12 residues, taking in both the cysteine and the phenylalanine. The kept DNA is CDR3 alone, 36 bases in frame from the first base. Peripheral blood CD8+ and CD4+ T cells from healthy donors, Susac syndrome patients and multiple sclerosis patients were profiled by high-throughput TCR beta sequencing. Multiple sclerosis controls were treatment-naive patients with stable or active relapsing-remitting disease fulfilling revised McDonald criteria. Bulk CD8+ and CD4+ T cells were purified by magnetic negative isolation, whereas CD8+ TEMRA cells were enriched by FACS. Blood was collected in EDTA tubes and processed within 24 hours, with PBMCs isolated through density gradient centrifugation. PBMCs intended for TCR sequencing were cryopreserved in liquid nitrogen and thawed later in a water bath at 37 degrees C. The sorted or isolated CD4+, CD8+ and CD8+ TEMRA cells had a purity of 90% or higher.

RNA was extracted with the RNeasy kit and about 0.5 to 1 ug was reverse transcribed using random hexamers. TCR beta CDR3 regions were amplified with the immunoSEQ multiplex PCR assay covering 54 Vbeta and 13 Jbeta segments. PCR amplification bias was corrected by using a synthetic template baseline for primer optimization and computational correction. From the authors' description of their analysis: Reads were annotated to V, D and J genes according to IMGT and were analyzed with immunoSEQ Analyzer, with only productive sequences retained. To calculate clonality, Shannon entropy was normalized by log2 of the number of productive unique sequences and then subtracted from one. Public and private clones were assessed among the 100 most prevalent clones of each patient and control. Susac-specific clones were defined as absent from healthy and MS cohorts, around 980 published viral clones and other ImmuneACCESS disease sequences. In TCRdb, the public reads were trimmed at Q25 with fastp and aligned with MiXCR, with productive beta chains retained. Every entry covers one CDR3 protein and lists the most common genes and DNA from its rows. TCRdb assigned the V and J calls; the authors' analysis was not used. This sample comprises 150,000 to 190,000 distinct CDR3 sequences, nearly 97% of them detected only once. The ten top clones hold 0.14% to 0.15% of the sample.

The sample taken for sequencing was CD8+ T cells from PBMCs. The TCR sequence derives from a human donor with multiple sclerosis. Recombination connected TRBV29-1 to TRBJ2-1; TRBD1 aligns with 7 central bases. The CDR3 loop reads CSVTGVYNEQFF. The sequence in DNA is TGCAGCGTCACAGGGGTCTACAATGAGCAGTTCTTC.